Shown below are 22 T cell receptor beta chains from a single sample sequenced in a study of STAT5B mutations in CD4+ large granular lymphocyte leukemia. Sequencing was performed with immunoSEQ multiplex PCR; in TCRdb, only in-frame clones are kept and a portion is missing. Of 30,000 to 35,000 clones detected, 76% appear once; the ten largest clones hold more than 6%. The specimen sequenced was CD4+ T cells from blood buffy coats. The receptors come from a human donor in good health.

The chain is built from TRBV5-6 and TRBJ1-4; 7 bases match TRBD1. V gave up 4 bases and J gave up 5 bases; unmatched junction bases: 8. This CDR3 region has 15 residues. Germline V gene lookup returns CDR1 SGHDT and CDR2 YYEEEE. CDR3 nucleotide sequence: TGTGCCAGCAGCCCGCAACAGGGGCGGAATGAAAAACTGTTTTTT. It specifies CASSPQQGRNEKLFF.

The sample holds a few counts of this clone. Mismatch with germline at one junction end may stem from a read error. The rearrangement uses TRBV6-6 and TRBJ2-7; 9 nucleotides agree with TRBD1. Germline loops: CDR1 MNHNY, CDR2 SVGAGI (reference sequence). The CDR3 runs 11 residues. DNA of the CDR3: TGTGCCAGCAGTAAACAGGGGGCATGGGACTTC. Translation: CASSKQGAWDF.

This clone was found a few times. The genes are TRBV11-1 and TRBJ1-1; D is ambiguous. This CDR3 is 13 amino acids long. The V end lost 5 bases, the J end lost 4 bases, and 11 bases lay between the germline ends. Germline CDR1 is SGHAT and CDR2 is FQDESV (reference sequence). The CDR3 bases are TGTGCCAGCAGCCGATACGCGGTCACTGAAGCTTTCTTT. As protein: CASSRYAVTEAFF.

The V gene is TRBV19, the J gene TRBJ2-7, with 8 bases identical to TRBD1. The germline CDR1 and CDR2 sequences are LNHDA and SQIVND (reference sequence). CDR3 length: 14 residues. V gave up 5 bases and J gave up 4 bases; unmatched junction bases: 7. The CDR3, as DNA: TGTGCCAGTAGTCATCGGACAGGGATGTACGAGCAGTACTTC. Translation: CASSHRTGMYEQYF.

The V and J genes are TRBV5-1 and TRBJ2-5; no definite D call. Trimming removed 6 bases at V and 2 bases at J, with 14 bases between. The CDR3 runs 14 residues. Per the germline V gene, CDR1 is SGHRS and CDR2 is YFSETQ. This CDR3 is CASTAPGLQETQYF. The DNA for the CDR3 is TGCGCCAGCACCGCCCCCGGGTTACAAGAGACCCAGTACTTC.

The rearrangement joins TRBV5-1 to TRBJ2-1; 9 bases are a match to TRBD2. This CDR3 has 14 amino acids. Per the germline V gene, CDR1 is SGHRS and CDR2 is YFSETQ. The J segment lost 15 bases and the V segment lost 4 bases, leaving 14 bases of the junction unmatched. This CDR3 is CASSTGQVLAGSFF. Written as DNA, the CDR3 is TGCGCCAGCAGCACCGGACAGGTCCTAGCGGGATCGTTCTTC. Looking up the rest from reference TRBV5-1 and TRBJ2-1 gives the full variable domain: KAGVTQTPRYLIKTRGQQVTLSCSPISGHRSVSWYQQTPGQGLQFLFEYFSETQRNKGNFPGRFSGRQFSNSRSEMNVSTLELGDSALYLCASSTGQVLAGSFFGPGTRLTVL.

The V and J genes are TRBV14 and TRBJ2-1; TRBD1 matches 8 bases. Unmatched junction bases numbered 7, after V lost 0 bases and J lost 3 bases. In germline, CDR1 is SGHDN, CDR2 FVKESK. This CDR3 is 17 amino acids long. For the CDR3, the DNA is TGTGCCAGCAGCCAAGAAGGGGCCGGGACAGGCTACAATGAGCAGTTCTTC. Amino acids: CASSQEGAGTGYNEQFF.

The chain is built from TRBV5-6 and TRBJ2-3; 7 nucleotides match TRBD2. Trimming cost V 4 bases and J 6 bases; bases outside gene matches: 8. This CDR3 has 14 residues. CDR1 SGHDT and CDR2 YYEEEE come from the germline V gene. The DNA for the CDR3 is TGTGCCAGCAGCCCTGGGGAGGGCGTGGATACGCAGTATTTT. Its protein is CASSPGEGVDTQYF.

This chain links TRBV7-2 with TRBJ2-1, with TRBD2 as a possible D gene (6 bases). The germline V and J ends were trimmed by 5 bases and 7 bases, with 15 bases remaining between them. Germline V lookup: CDR1 SGHTA, CDR2 FQGNSA. The CDR3 consists of 14 residues. The DNA for the CDR3 is TGTGCCAGCAGCGGGGACTTTGGTGGGAATGAGCAGTTCTTC. The encoded protein is CASSGDFGGNEQFF. Full variable domain (remainder filled in from reference TRBV7-2 and TRBJ2-1): GAGVSQSPSNKVTEKGKDVELRCDPISGHTALYWYRQSLGQGLEFLIYFQGNSAPDKSGLPSDRFSAERTGGSVSTLTIQRTQQEDSAVYLCASSGDFGGNEQFFGPGTRLTVL.

This rearrangement joins TRBV5-1 to TRBJ1-1; D remains unclear. The CDR3 is 14 residues long. V was pared by 4 bases and J by 1 base, with 11 bases between. CDR1 is SGHRS and CDR2 is YFSETQ in the germline V gene. Written as DNA, the CDR3 is TGCGCCAGCAGCAGGAGGGAAGCGAACACTGAAGCTTTCTTT. Translating gives CASSRREANTEAFF.

The V and J genes are TRBV5-1 and TRBJ2-5; D may be TRBD1 or TRBD2 (5 bases each). Trimming took off 3 bases at V and 5 bases at J, with 14 bases between the two ends. Germline V gene sequence: CDR1 SGHRS, CDR2 YFSETQ. This CDR3 contains 14 residues. CDR3 loop: CASSSQAWGETQYF. The CDR3 bases are TGCGCCAGCAGCTCGCAGGCTTGGGGGGAGACCCAGTACTTC.

CDR3 sequence reads: CSVGYEQYF. The CDR3 nucleotides read TGTTCAGTTGGTTACGAGCAGTACTTC. J is TRBJ2-7 and V is TRBV6-1; no clear D gene. Germline CDR1 reads MNHNS; CDR2 reads SASEGT. This CDR3 is 9 amino acids long.

V gene TRBV5-4 combines with J gene TRBJ2-1; D gene ambiguous. The CDR3 is made up of 15 amino acids. V lost 0 bases and J 0 bases, leaving 7 bases between the germline ends. Per germline, CDR1 SGHNT and CDR2 YYREEE (reference sequence). Here the CDR3 reads CASSLAVSSYNEQFF. CDR3 DNA sequence: TGTGCCAGCAGCTTGGCGGTAAGCTCCTACAATGAGCAGTTCTTC.

In this sample, this clone turned up a few times. The chain has TRBV10-3 and TRBJ1-1; D is possibly TRBD1 (5 bases). Germline CDR1 is ENHRY and CDR2 is SYGVKD. V lost 3 bases and J lost 1, with 6 bases in between. CDR3 length: 13 residues. DNA of the CDR3: TGTGCCATCAGTGACCAGGGGAACACTGAAGCTTTCTTT. This encodes CAISDQGNTEAFF.

The chain uses TRBV5-1 and TRBJ2-4, with unresolved D. The CDR3 extends over 16 amino acids. V shed 0 bases and J shed 2 bases, with 12 bases lying between them. The germline gives CDR1 SGHRS, CDR2 YFSETQ. Here the CDR3 DNA reads TGCGCCAGCAGCTTGGAACCGTCGCAGCCCAAAAACATTCAGTACTTC. Translated, it gives CASSLEPSQPKNIQYF.

Within the sample, this clone is medium-sized. The chain couples TRBV7-6 to TRBJ2-2; D gene uncertain. The V gene lost 5 bases and the J gene lost 6 bases, with 10 bases spanning the gap. The CDR3 consists of 13 residues. Germline V lookup: CDR1 SGHVS, CDR2 FNYEAQ. The CDR3 sequence: CASSPDGAGELFF. The CDR3, as DNA: TGTGCCAGCAGCCCGGACGGTGCCGGGGAGCTGTTTTTT.

The chain combines TRBV6-1 with TRBJ1-1; D gene unclear. The length of the CDR3 is 12 residues. Per germline, CDR1 MNHNS and CDR2 SASEGT. Deletions cut 8 bases from V and 7 bases from J, with 14 bases between. CDR3 loop: CASSFLEGEAFF. In nucleotides, the CDR3 is TGTGCCAGCTCGTTCCTAGAGGGTGAAGCTTTCTTT.

The sample holds a few counts of this clone. This chain uses TRBV18 with TRBJ1-1; a weak D match, TRBD1 (5 bases). Germline CDR1 and CDR2: KGHSH and LQKENI. This CDR3 contains 12 residues. The V end was cut by 6 bases, the J end by 7 bases, with 12 bases between. The CDR3 coding sequence is TGTGCCAGCTCCCTGGAGGGGTTTGAAGCTTTCTTT. Its translation is CASSLEGFEAFF.

V and J are TRBV9 and TRBJ2-3; 7 bases match TRBD2. After removal of 7 bases from V and 0 bases from J, the junction contained 5 bases not matched to a gene. The CDR3 is 14 residues long. CDR1 and CDR2 from the germline V gene are SGDLS and YYNGEE. The CDR3: CASVGGGSTDTQYF. CDR3 bases: TGTGCCAGCGTCGGCGGGGGAAGCACAGATACGCAGTATTTT.

The rearrangement links TRBV5-1 to TRBJ2-4; the D gene could be TRBD1 or TRBD2 (5 bases each). V lost 0 bases and J 1 base, leaving 17 bases between the germline ends. The CDR3 runs 18 residues. CDR1 SGHRS and CDR2 YFSETQ come from the germline V gene. CDR3 in amino acids: CASSLVVGAAGAKNIQYF. In nucleotides, the CDR3 is TGCGCCAGCAGCTTGGTGGTAGGGGCGGCGGGCGCCAAAAACATTCAGTACTTC.

V is TRBV11-3 and J is TRBJ2-1; 9 nucleotides align to TRBD2. Germline CDR1 reads SGHNT; CDR2 reads YENEEA. The CDR3 runs 15 residues. J gave up 7 bases and V 3 bases, and 7 bases lay outside the gene matches. The CDR3 nucleotides are TGTGCCAGCAGCTTTATGCGGGGGGGTCGGAATGAGCAGTTCTTC. This encodes CASSFMRGGRNEQFF.

The V call is TRBV5-1, the J call TRBJ1-1; 7 bases map to TRBD1. Germline V gene sequence: CDR1 SGHRS, CDR2 YFSETQ. Trimming at V came to 4 bases and at J to 2 bases, leaving 5 bases not matched to a gene. The CDR3 contains 14 residues. CDR3 region: CASSRTGPNTEAFF. The CDR3 coding sequence is TGCGCCAGCAGCAGGACAGGCCCCAACACTGAAGCTTTCTTT.